This TCR beta chain was documented in a study of breast tumors, draining lymph nodes, adjacent tissues. Germline V gives CDR1 SGHDT, CDR2 YYEEEE. The CDR3 runs to 15 residues. After removal of 4 bases from V and 4 bases from J, the junction contained 9 bases not matched to a gene. Study results and caveats: Data only fit, rather than demonstrated, lymph node origin of most tumor T cells. Tumors had less TCR diversity than lymph nodes, more than nontumor tissue.

Breast cancer patients provided tissue from their axillary draining lymph nodes. Comment on this clonotype: The antigen remains undetermined.

Via MiXCR, TCRdb re-called the multiplex PCR reads, giving one row per CDR3 protein. The sample includes about 230,000 distinct CDR3 sequences, approximately 30% of them seen just once. The receptor was isolated from a female donor with breast cancer. Some clones in this sample may be carry-over from other donors' samples. Source material: axillary lymph node tissue. This chain links TRBV5-6 with TRBJ1-1; TRBD1 agrees at 8 bases. Here the CDR3 reads CASSQMDRAGTEAFF. Written as DNA, the CDR3 is TGTGCCAGCAGCCAAATGGACAGGGCTGGCACTGAAGCTTTCTTT.